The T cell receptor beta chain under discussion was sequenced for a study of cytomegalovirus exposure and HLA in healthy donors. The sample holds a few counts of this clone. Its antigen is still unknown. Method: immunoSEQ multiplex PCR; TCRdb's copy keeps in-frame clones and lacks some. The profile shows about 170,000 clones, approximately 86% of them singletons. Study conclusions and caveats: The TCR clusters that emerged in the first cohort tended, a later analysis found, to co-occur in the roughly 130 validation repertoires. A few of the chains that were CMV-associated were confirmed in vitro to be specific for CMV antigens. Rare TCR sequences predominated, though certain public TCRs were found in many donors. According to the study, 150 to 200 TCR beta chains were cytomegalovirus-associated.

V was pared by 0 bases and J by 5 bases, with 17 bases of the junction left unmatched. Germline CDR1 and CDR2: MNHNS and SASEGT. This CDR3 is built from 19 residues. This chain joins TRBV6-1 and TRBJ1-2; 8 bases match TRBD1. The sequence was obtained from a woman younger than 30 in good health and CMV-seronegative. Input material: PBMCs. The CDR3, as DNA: TGTGCCAGCAGTGAAGCATGGTCAGGGGGCCGGCGGGACGGATATGGCTACACCTTC. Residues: CASSEAWSGGRRDGYGYTF.